These 10 T cell receptor beta chains share one sample of origin, sequenced in a study of shared clonotypes between healthy human individuals. The data were produced by immunoSEQ multiplex PCR, yet TCRdb's version contains in-frame clones alone and is incomplete. There are hundreds of thousands of clones in the sample; about 74% occur only once, and over 1.5% lies in the top ten. The sample comprised memory CD4+ T cells sorted from blood. The subset was: CD45RA-negative fraction. The source of these receptors is a woman aged 30 to 39 in good health.

The chain links TRBV18 to TRBJ2-5, with 8 bases aligning to TRBD2. Losses at the gene ends were 5 bases for V and 3 bases for J; bases not matched to a gene: 2. The CDR3 totals 13 residues. The germline V gene encodes CDR1 KGHSH and CDR2 LQKENI. In nucleotides, the CDR3 is TGTGCCAGCTCAAAGGGACTAGAAGAGACCCAGTACTTC. Translation: CASSKGLEETQYF.

This clone was seen only a few times. The J gene is TRBJ2-2, the V gene TRBV27, with 11 bases that match TRBD2. V shed 7 bases and J 2 bases; nucleotides not matched to a gene: 6. Looked up from germline, CDR1 is MNHEY and CDR2 is SMNVEV (reference sequence). The CDR3 is 16 amino acids. Here the CDR3 reads CASKLAGAFNTGELFF. The DNA of the CDR3 is TGTGCCAGCAAACTAGCGGGGGCCTTTAACACCGGGGAGCTGTTTTTT.

The V gene is TRBV27, the J gene TRBJ2-3, with 8 bases fitting TRBD2. Germline CDR1 MNHEY, CDR2 SMNVEV (reference sequence). V was pared by 4 bases and J by 2 bases, with 11 bases of the junction left unmatched. The CDR3 totals 17 residues. The CDR3 sequence: CASSSTGTRQPTDTQYF. CDR3 DNA: TGTGCCAGCAGTTCAACCGGGACTAGACAGCCCACAGATACGCAGTATTTT.

The chain uses TRBV19 and TRBJ2-1, with a tentative D call TRBD2 (5 bases). Germline CDR1 and CDR2: LNHDA and SQIVND (reference sequence). CDR3 size: 14 residues. V gave up 4 bases and J gave up 5 bases, with 12 bases separating them. CDR3 loop: CASSREYEHNEQFF. DNA for the CDR3: TGTGCCAGTAGTAGGGAGTATGAACACAATGAGCAGTTCTTC.

The rearrangement joins TRBV6-5 to TRBJ2-7; D remains ambiguous. The V gene lost 0 bases and the J gene lost 2 bases, with 14 bases spanning the gap. Germline V gene lookup returns CDR1 MNHEY and CDR2 SVGAGI. The CDR3 totals 16 residues. The CDR3 sequence is CASSYSISGTAYEQYF. The CDR3 DNA reads TGTGCCAGCAGTTACTCGATCAGTGGAACCGCCTACGAGCAGTACTTC.

V and J are TRBV28 and TRBJ2-2, with 8 bases identical to TRBD2. The ends lost 4 bases at V and 4 bases at J; junction bases unmatched: 8. Germline CDR1 is MDHEN and CDR2 is SYDVKM. This CDR3 has 16 residues. CDR3: CASSSLSGTVTGELFF. CDR3 coding DNA: TGTGCCAGCAGTTCGCTTAGCGGGACGGTCACCGGGGAGCTGTTTTTT.

The count of this clone is one. The chain couples TRBV10-1 to TRBJ1-4; D gene ambiguous. Trimming removed 4 bases at V and 8 bases at J, with 11 bases between. This CDR3 is built from 13 residues. Germline-derived CDR1 and CDR2 are WNHNN and SYGVQD (reference sequence). The CDR3 spells CASSAEVGEKLFF. The CDR3 region has the DNA TGCGCCAGCAGTGCTGAGGTGGGCGAAAAACTGTTTTTT.

The chain uses TRBV4-1 and TRBJ2-1; D gene ambiguous. Trimming took off 3 bases at V and 7 bases at J, with 10 bases between the two ends. The CDR3 has 13 amino acids. CDR1 is MGHRA, CDR2 YSYEKL, per germline. CDR3 DNA sequence: TGCGCCAGCAGCCAGATGATTGTAAATGAGCAGTTCTTC. Translating it yields CASSQMIVNEQFF.

This chain uses TRBV28 with TRBJ1-5; 7 positions match TRBD1. Germline V gives CDR1 MDHEN, CDR2 SYDVKM. This CDR3 comprises 12 residues. The V segment lost 5 bases and the J segment 6 bases; nucleotides outside the gene matches: 1. The CDR3 DNA is TGTGCCAGCAGTACAGGGGTTCAGCCCCAGCATTTT. It specifies CASSTGVQPQHF.

The rearrangement uses TRBV10-2 and TRBJ1-2; 7 nucleotides match TRBD1. The germline gives CDR1 WSHSY, CDR2 SAAADI. CDR3 length: 14 residues. The J segment lost 6 bases and the V segment lost 8 bases, leaving 12 bases of the junction unmatched. The CDR3 loop is CASQPLTGMNGYTF. In DNA form, the CDR3 reads TGCGCCAGCCAACCCTTGACAGGGATGAATGGCTACACCTTC.